The clone carrying this T cell receptor (beta chain) was detected a few times. What it binds is not known. The data originate from a study of post-analysis software for immune sequencing data. Libraries were made from TCR beta cDNA, and they carried unique molecular identifiers. Each CDR3 protein is one row after TCRdb ran MiXCR on the PCR reads. This sample has roughly 180,000 distinct CDR3 sequences, with 30% found just once. Germline V gives CDR1 ENHRY, CDR2 SYGVKD. V lost 2 bases, J lost 0 bases, and 5 bases lay in between. This CDR3 has 15 residues. General study points: Significantly decreased normalized Chao1 diversity was recorded for multiple sclerosis patients relative to controls. About five TRBV segments, including TRBV5-6, TRBV5-1 and TRBV20-1, were more frequent in patients than controls.

This chain links TRBV10-3 with TRBJ2-6, with D hard to call. The sample comprised blood. This clonotype was sampled from a girl aged 5-17 years with multiple sclerosis. As DNA, the CDR3 is TGTGCCATCAGTGAGCGGATCTCTGGGGCCAACGTCCTGACTTTC. Its translation: CAISERISGANVLTF.